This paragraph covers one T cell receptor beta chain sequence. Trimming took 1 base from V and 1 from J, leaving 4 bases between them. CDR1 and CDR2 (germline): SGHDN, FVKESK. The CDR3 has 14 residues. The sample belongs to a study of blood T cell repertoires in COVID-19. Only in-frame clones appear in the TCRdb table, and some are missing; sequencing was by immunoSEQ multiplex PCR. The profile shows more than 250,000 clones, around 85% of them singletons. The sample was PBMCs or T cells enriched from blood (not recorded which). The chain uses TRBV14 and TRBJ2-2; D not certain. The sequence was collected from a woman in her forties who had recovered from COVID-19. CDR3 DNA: TGTGCCAGCAGCCAAGTCCGGAACACCGGGGAGCTGTTTTTT. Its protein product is CASSQVRNTGELFF.